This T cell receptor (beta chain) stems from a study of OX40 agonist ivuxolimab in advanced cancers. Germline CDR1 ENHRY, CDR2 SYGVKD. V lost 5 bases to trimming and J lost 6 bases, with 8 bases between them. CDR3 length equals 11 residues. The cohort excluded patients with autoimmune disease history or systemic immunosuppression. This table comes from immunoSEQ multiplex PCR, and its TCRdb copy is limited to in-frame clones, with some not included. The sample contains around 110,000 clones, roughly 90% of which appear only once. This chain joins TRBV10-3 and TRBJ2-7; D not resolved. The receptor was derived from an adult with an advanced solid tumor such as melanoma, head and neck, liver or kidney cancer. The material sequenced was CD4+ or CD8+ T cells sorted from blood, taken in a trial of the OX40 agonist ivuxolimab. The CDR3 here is CAISSSGEQYF. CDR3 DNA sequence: TGTGCCATCAGTAGTTCGGGCGAGCAGTACTTC.